This entry is about one T cell receptor (beta chain). The record originates from a study of cytomegalovirus exposure and HLA in healthy donors. Study in general: The Caucasian-associated ancestry cluster held roughly 78% of a few hundred genotyped donors.

The PCR contained 60 Vbeta and 13 Jbeta primers. The method was immunoSEQ multiplex PCR; TCRdb's version includes in-frame clones alone and lacks a portion of them. Its clone listing holds some 110,000 clones. The CDR3 runs 16 residues. With 1 base removed from V and 5 bases from J, the gap between germline ends came to 15 bases. Germline-derived CDR1 and CDR2 are PRHDT and FYEKMQ (reference sequence). V is TRBV13 and J is TRBJ2-1; D remains unclear. Material for sequencing was PBMCs. This TCR derives from a man between 18 and 29 years old in good health and CMV-seronegative. The CDR3: CASSLAVLFIDNEQFF. CDR3 sequence (DNA): TGTGCCAGCAGCTTAGCTGTCCTCTTTATTGACAATGAGCAGTTCTTC.